This T cell receptor (beta chain) came from a study of shared clonotypes between healthy human individuals. For the study at large: Plates per donor: three CD4 naive, three CD4 memory, two CD8 naive, one CD8 memory.

Sequencing was performed with immunoSEQ multiplex PCR; in TCRdb, only in-frame clones are kept and a portion is missing. The table has roughly 1.4 million clones, approximately 98.5% seen once; the top ten hold 0.36%. This clone was observed once. The CDR3 is 13 amino acids. Germline V gene data show CDR1 as GTSNPN and CDR2 as SVGIG (reference sequence). V shed 4 bases and J shed 3 bases, with 12 bases lying between them. The specimen sequenced was naive CD4+ T cells sorted from blood. The subset here: CD45RA+ positively selected. The TCR sequence derives from a man aged 25-40 years in good health. The V call is TRBV30, the J call TRBJ1-1; tentatively, D is TRBD1 (5 bases). The CDR3: CAWTPLGDTEAFF. DNA for the CDR3: TGTGCCTGGACCCCGTTAGGGGACACTGAAGCTTTCTTT.